The source of this T cell receptor beta chain is a study of T cell responses to AZD1222 COVID-19 vaccine. About the study: Timing groups of about 4 and about 12 weeks for second doses were pooled.

Concerning this clone: Its antigen is as yet unknown.

Study observations and caveats: CD4 TCRs covered the whole spike, strongest at regions 160-218 and 743-854. Spike-specific TCR breadth and depth were elevated following two AZD1222 doses.

Trimming removed 4 bases at V and 1 base at J, with 13 bases between. From germline, CDR1 is SGHVS and CDR2 FNYEAQ. The length of the CDR3 is 15 residues. Using immunoSEQ multiplex PCR, the repertoire was profiled, and TCRdb retains in-frame clones only, with some absent. The table lists some 110,000 clones, 82% of them singletons, with 5% in the top ten. This receptor was obtained from an adult in good health. This specimen consisted of peripheral blood, obtained on day 0 of AZD1222 vaccination. J is TRBJ1-1 and V is TRBV7-6; a weak D match, TRBD1 (6 bases). CDR3 nucleotides: TGTGCCAGCAGCTCGACACAGGGACGGAACACTGAAGCTTTCTTT. Translating it yields CASSSTQGRNTEAFF.